This T cell receptor (beta chain) was recovered during a study of cytomegalovirus exposure and HLA in healthy donors. Findings and caveats of the study: Later analysis placed DRB1 highest and HLA-C lowest in TCR association rates, which differed by HLA locus. Being productive about 90% or about 30% of the time was typical of most TCR beta V segments in an earlier analysis. According to the study, roughly 180 TCR beta chains were cytomegalovirus-associated.

After removal of 5 bases from V and 7 bases from J, the junction contained 7 bases not matched to a gene. There are 15 residues in the CDR3. Germline CDR1 SGHNT, CDR2 YENEEA. This PCR relied on a set of 60 Vbeta primers and 13 Jbeta primers. Sequencing was performed with immunoSEQ multiplex PCR; in TCRdb, only in-frame clones are kept and a portion is missing. This sample has tens of thousands of clones, with approximately 84% found just once. Of note for this clone: Its antigen is currently unknown.

This receptor was obtained from a man between 50 and 59 years old in good health and CMV-seronegative. The sequenced sample consisted of PBMCs. This sequence joins TRBV11-3 and TRBJ2-1; TRBD2 agrees at 11 bases. The CDR3 nucleotides are TGTGCCAGCAGCCGTAGCGGGGGGGCAAGGAATGAGCAGTTCTTC. This sequence encodes CASSRSGGARNEQFF.